This note documents a single T cell receptor (beta chain) sequence. A read error may account for a junction end that differs from germline. It was with 60 Vbeta and 13 Jbeta primers that the PCR ran. The repertoire was sequenced with immunoSEQ multiplex PCR; TCRdb's copy has only in-frame clones and lacks some. Of tens of thousands of clones in the sample, about four fifths were seen once. In germline, CDR1 is SNHLY, CDR2 FYNNEI. This CDR3 is 13 amino acids long. The data are from a study of cytomegalovirus exposure and HLA in healthy donors. The receptor's source is a man in his fifties in good health and CMV-seropositive. This chain links TRBV2 with TRBJ2-1; the D is unclear. The sequencing sample was made of PBMCs. The CDR3 reads CGSSVSRDNEQFF. CDR3 nucleotide sequence: TGTGGCAGCAGTGTATCCCGGGACAATGAGCAGTTCTTC.